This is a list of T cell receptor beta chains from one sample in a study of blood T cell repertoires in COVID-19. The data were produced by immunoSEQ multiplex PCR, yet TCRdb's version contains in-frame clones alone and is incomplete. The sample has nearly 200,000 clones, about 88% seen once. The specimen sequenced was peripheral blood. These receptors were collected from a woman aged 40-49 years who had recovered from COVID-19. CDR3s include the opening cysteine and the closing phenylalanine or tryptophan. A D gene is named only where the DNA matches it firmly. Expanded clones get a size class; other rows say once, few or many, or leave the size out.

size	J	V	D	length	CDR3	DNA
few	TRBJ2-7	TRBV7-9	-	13	CASSFPTSYEQYF	TGTGCCAGCAGCTTCCCGACTAGCTACGAGCAGTACTTC
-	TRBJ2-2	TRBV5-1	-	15	CASRVLGGNGGELFF	TGCGCCAGCAGGGTTCTCGGGGGAAACGGCGGGGAGCTGTTTTTT
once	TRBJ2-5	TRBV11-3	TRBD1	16	CASSLRSTGGQETQYF	TGTGCCAGCAGCTTAAGGAGCACAGGGGGCCAAGAGACCCAGTACTTC
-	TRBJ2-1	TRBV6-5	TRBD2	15	CASSYTWEGYNEQFF	TGTGCCAGCAGTTATACGTGGGAGGGGTACAATGAGCAGTTCTTC
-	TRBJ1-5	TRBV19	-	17	CASSITAGWASNQPQHF	TGTGCCAGTAGTATTACGGCAGGGTGGGCTAGCAATCAGCCCCAGCATTTT
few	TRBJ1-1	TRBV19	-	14	CASSTGAGYTEAFF	TGTGCCAGTAGTACAGGAGCAGGGTACACTGAAGCTTTCTTT
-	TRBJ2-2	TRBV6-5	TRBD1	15	CASRPRQGDTGELFF	TGTGCCAGCAGACCCCGACAGGGAGACACCGGGGAGCTGTTTTTT
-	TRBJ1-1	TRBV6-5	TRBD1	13	CASSYPGQVGAFF	TGTGCCAGCAGTTACCCAGGACAGGTAGGCGCTTTCTTT
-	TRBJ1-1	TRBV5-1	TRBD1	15	CASSPRGPVNTEAFF	TGCGCCAGCAGCCCCAGGGGGCCGGTGAACACTGAAGCTTTCTTT
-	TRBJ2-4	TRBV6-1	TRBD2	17	CASSEPLPAGAENIQYF	TGTGCCAGCAGTGAACCTCTCCCGGCGGGAGCCGAAAACATTCAGTACTTC
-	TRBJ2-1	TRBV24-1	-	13	CATSNRENNEQFF	TGTGCCACCAGTAACAGGGAGAACAATGAGCAGTTCTTC
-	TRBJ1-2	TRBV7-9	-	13	CASSFQVTYGYTF	TGTGCCAGCAGTTTCCAGGTTACCTATGGCTACACCTTC
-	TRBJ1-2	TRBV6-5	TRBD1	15	CASSYLRQGYYGYTF	TGTGCCAGCAGTTACCTCCGACAGGGGTACTATGGCTACACCTTC
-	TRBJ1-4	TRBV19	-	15	CASSNLSEGDEKLFF	TGTGCCAGTAGCAACCTATCCGAGGGGGATGAAAAACTGTTTTTT
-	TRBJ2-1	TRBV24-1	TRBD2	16	CATSDDSGRQDNEQFF	TGTGCCACCAGTGACGATAGCGGGAGACAGGACAATGAGCAGTTCTTC
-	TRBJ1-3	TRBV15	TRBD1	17	CATSRDPQGASGNTIYF	TGTGCCACCAGCAGAGATCCGCAGGGGGCCTCTGGAAACACCATATATTTT
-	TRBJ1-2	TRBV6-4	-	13	CASSVTDTYGYTF	TGTGCCAGCAGTGTAACAGATACCTATGGCTACACCTTC